These 23 T cell receptor beta chains originate from one sample sequenced in a study of shared clonotypes between healthy human individuals. Clones were read by immunoSEQ multiplex PCR, and TCRdb kept only the in-frame ones, dropping some. In the table there are 1.6 million or so clones, around 95% of which are singletons. Sequenced sample: naive CD4+ T cells sorted from blood. Subset in this sample: CD45RA+ positively selected. All receptors come from a man in his thirties or forties in good health.

This chain uses TRBV7-2 with TRBJ2-1, with D unresolved. With 1 base removed from V and 5 bases from J, the gap between germline ends came to 9 bases. This CDR3 has 14 amino acids. Germline loops: CDR1 SGHTA, CDR2 FQGNSA. The CDR3 nucleotides are TGTGCCAGCAGCTTAGTTGTAAGGGACAATGAGCAGTTCTTC. Its protein is CASSLVVRDNEQFF.

This chain links TRBV11-3 with TRBJ2-3; TRBD2 matches 9 bases. Germline V gene sequence: CDR1 SGHNT, CDR2 YENEEA. The trim removed 5 bases at V and 0 bases at J, leaving 6 bases unmatched. The CDR3 sequence is 16 residues long. CDR3 sequence (DNA): TGTGCCAGCAGCCCTGCTACTAGCGGGAGCACAGATACGCAGTATTTT. It encodes CASSPATSGSTDTQYF.

The chain uses TRBV9 and TRBJ2-2; D is ambiguous. This CDR3 spans 15 amino acids. V dropped 0 bases and J dropped 1 base, with 7 bases sitting between them. Germline CDR1 and CDR2: SGDLS and YYNGEE. This chain's CDR3 is CASSVVGLNTGELFF. The CDR3, as DNA: TGTGCCAGCAGCGTAGTTGGTTTGAACACCGGGGAGCTGTTTTTT.

The chain recombines TRBV7-8 with TRBJ1-1, with a weak D call TRBD1 (6 bases). V lost 1 base, J lost 6 bases, and 15 bases lay in between. The CDR3 is 15 residues long. The germline V gene has CDR1 SGHVS and CDR2 FQNEAQ. CDR3 loop: CASSLVSGGRAEAFF. CDR3 nucleotides: TGTGCCAGCAGCTTAGTCTCTGGGGGGCGGGCTGAAGCTTTCTTT.

The V and J genes are TRBV28 and TRBJ2-3; D may correspond to TRBD1 or TRBD2 (7 bases each). Looked up from germline, CDR1 is MDHEN and CDR2 is SYDVKM. V gave up 0 bases and J gave up 4 bases, with 17 bases separating them. The CDR3 runs 17 residues. This CDR3 reads CASSLWGGGGTPDTQYF. DNA for the CDR3: TGTGCCAGCAGTTTATGGGGAGGGGGCGGAACGCCAGATACGCAGTATTTT.

CDR3 residues: CASGTQGRETQYF. The CDR3 DNA follows: TGTGCCAGCGGAACTCAGGGGAGAGAGACCCAGTACTTC. V usage is TRBV7-9 and J usage is TRBJ2-5; the D gene is possibly TRBD1 (6 bases). Germline V gene sequence: CDR1 SEHNR, CDR2 FQNEAQ (reference sequence). V lost 8 bases and J lost 4, with 14 bases in between. The CDR3 totals 13 residues.

This clone was seen once. At the DNA level, this CDR3 is encoded by other sequences in the same sample as well. V gene TRBV27 combines with J gene TRBJ1-1, with D perhaps matching TRBD1 (5 bases). The germline gives CDR1 MNHEY, CDR2 SMNVEV (reference sequence). Trimming shortened V by 4 bases and J by 2 bases, and 11 bases separated the two germline ends. CDR3 length: 14 amino acids. The chain's CDR3 is CASSYSGPNTEAFF. Here the CDR3 DNA reads TGTGCCAGCAGTTATTCGGGGCCCAACACTGAAGCTTTCTTT.

The V and J genes are TRBV11-3 and TRBJ2-3; perhaps TRBD2 as D (6 bases). The CDR3 is made up of 13 amino acids. Germline assignment: CDR1 SGHNT and CDR2 YENEEA. Trimming shortened V by 5 bases and J by 8 bases, and 14 bases separated the two germline ends. CDR3 coding DNA: TGTGCCAGCAGCCTCGCGCGGGGAGGTACGCAGTATTTT. This encodes CASSLARGGTQYF.

CDR3 loop: CASSYQLTGFSEQFF. DNA of the CDR3: TGTGCCAGCAGTTACCAATTAACTGGGTTTAGCGAGCAGTTCTTC. This sequence joins TRBV6-6 and TRBJ2-1; no reliable D call. The CDR3 sequence is 15 residues long. Germline V gives CDR1 MNHNY, CDR2 SVGAGI (reference sequence). V dropped 2 bases and J dropped 10 bases, with 18 bases sitting between them.

In regard to this clone: This specimen includes other DNA sequences encoding the same CDR3. The CDR3 DNA reads TGTGCCAGCAGCAGGGACACCAACTACGAGCAGTACTTC. This encodes CASSRDTNYEQYF. The chain carries TRBV2 and TRBJ2-7; D is possibly TRBD1 (6 bases). V was cut by 6 bases and J by 3 bases, with 12 bases left in between. Germline CDR1 reads SNHLY; CDR2 reads FYNNEI. CDR3 length equals 13 residues.

With regard to this clone: This sample also contains other DNA sequences that code for the same CDR3. J is TRBJ1-5 and V is TRBV5-4; D not resolved. Germline CDR1 SGHNT, CDR2 YYREEE (reference sequence). The CDR3 is made up of 13 amino acids. V shed 0 bases and J shed 5 bases, with 6 bases lying between them. This CDR3 reads CASSLGWDQPQHF. The CDR3 DNA sequence: TGTGCCAGCAGCTTGGGTTGGGATCAGCCCCAGCATTTT.

This chain connects TRBV29-1 to TRBJ2-7; D might be TRBD1 (7 bases). CDR1 and CDR2 (germline): SQVTM, ANQGSEA. The V end lost 6 bases, the J end lost 3 bases, and 18 bases lay between the germline ends. This CDR3 spans 14 amino acids. The CDR3 protein is CSVSDRAGNYEQYF. Written as DNA, the CDR3 is TGCAGCGTATCCGACAGGGCGGGGAACTACGAGCAGTACTTC.

Worth noting for this clone: Other DNA sequences within the sample encode an identical CDR3. V is TRBV28 and J is TRBJ1-5, with a tentative D call TRBD1 (5 bases). Germline-derived CDR1 and CDR2 are MDHEN and SYDVKM. CDR3 length equals 15 residues. The V and J ends lost 6 bases and 0 bases respectively, with 12 bases between them. The CDR3 nucleotides read TGTGCCAGCAGCCCTACGGGACCTAGCAATCAGCCCCAGCATTTT. Amino acids: CASSPTGPSNQPQHF.

CDR3 sequence: CASSGSGSGEKLFF. In nucleotides, the CDR3 is TGTGCCAGCAGTGGGTCAGGGAGCGGTGAAAAACTGTTTTTT. The J gene is TRBJ1-4, the V gene TRBV28; D possibly corresponds to TRBD1 (5 bases). The CDR3 runs 14 residues. Germline CDR1 and CDR2: MDHEN and SYDVKM. V gave up 5 bases and J gave up 7 bases, with 14 bases separating them.

This clone was counted a few times. Germline is not matched at one junction end, which may reflect a read error. The J gene is TRBJ2-4, the V gene TRBV7-2; perhaps TRBD2 as D (6 bases). The length of the CDR3 is 11 residues. Germline values: CDR1 SGHTA, CDR2 FQGNSA. DNA for the CDR3: TGTGCCAGCAGCTCGGTCGGGGGACCAACCTTC. Translated, it gives CASSSVGGPTF.

The chain carries TRBV7-9 and TRBJ2-3, with 11 bases fitting TRBD2. The length of the CDR3 is 16 residues. The V segment lost 4 bases and the J segment 3 bases; nucleotides outside the gene matches: 6. CDR1 and CDR2 from the germline V gene are SEHNR and FQNEAQ (reference sequence). This CDR3 is CASSSLAGGRTDTQYF. The CDR3 DNA reads as TGTGCCAGCAGCTCCCTAGCGGGAGGTCGGACAGATACGCAGTATTTT.

This clone was picked up a small number of times. This chain joins TRBV15 and TRBJ1-5, with D uncertain. The ends were cut back, 5 bases at V and 0 bases at J, with 11 bases in the middle. The CDR3 has 15 residues. The germline V gene encodes CDR1 LNHNV and CDR2 YYDKDF (reference sequence). In DNA form, the CDR3 reads TGTGCCACCAGCCCCGGGCAGTTTAGCAATCAGCCCCAGCATTTT. It codes for CATSPGQFSNQPQHF.

The rearrangement uses TRBV5-1 and TRBJ1-1; TRBD1 is a possible D gene (6 bases). The CDR3 length is 15 residues. Looked up from germline, CDR1 is SGHRS and CDR2 is YFSETQ. Trimming took 5 bases from V and 2 from J, leaving 16 bases between them. For the CDR3, the DNA is TGCGCCAGCAGTCTTAACAGGGCCACTAACACTGAAGCTTTCTTT. Protein product: CASSLNRATNTEAFF.

This clone was seen once. V and J are TRBV6-5 and TRBJ2-7; TRBD2 matches at 10 bases. The CDR3 contains 15 residues. The ends lost 4 bases at V and 5 bases at J; junction bases unmatched: 8. The germline gives CDR1 MNHEY, CDR2 SVGAGI. The CDR3 nucleotides are TGTGCCAGCAGTTCTCGGACTAGCGGCGTCCACGAGCAGTACTTC. Its translation: CASSSRTSGVHEQYF.

CDR3 loop: CAWSHTTGSGETQYF. Here the CDR3 DNA reads TGTGCCTGGAGTCACACGACAGGGTCGGGAGAGACCCAGTACTTC. J is TRBJ2-5 and V is TRBV30, with 7 bases aligning to TRBD1. After removal of 2 bases from V and 4 bases from J, the junction contained 10 bases not matched to a gene. Germline V CDR1 and CDR2: GTSNPN, SVGIG (reference sequence). The CDR3 spans 15 residues.

The J gene is TRBJ1-1, the V gene TRBV5-4; D gene unclear. V lost 2 bases, J lost 4 bases, and 12 bases lay in between. The CDR3 extends over 14 amino acids. Germline V CDR1 and CDR2: SGHNT, YYREEE (reference sequence). CDR3 nucleotides: TGTGCCAGCAGCTTTGGGGTCCTGCTCACTGAAGCTTTCTTT. It encodes CASSFGVLLTEAFF. The full variable domain, with the rest looked up from reference TRBV5-4 and TRBJ1-1, is ETGVTQSPTHLIKTRGQQVTLRCSSQSGHNTVSWYQQALGQGPQFIFQYYREEENGRGNFPPRFSGLQFPNYSSELNVNALELDDSALYLCASSFGVLLTEAFFGQGTRLTVV.

The V and J genes are TRBV5-1 and TRBJ1-2, with D maybe TRBD1 (5 bases). The CDR3 spans 14 residues. The germline CDR1 and CDR2 sequences are SGHRS and YFSETQ. V was trimmed by 0 bases and J by 4 bases, leaving 10 bases between them. CDR3 sequence reads: CASSLDRTFYGYTF. The CDR3 nucleotides are TGCGCCAGCAGCTTGGACAGGACGTTCTATGGCTACACCTTC.

This chain joins TRBV29-1 and TRBJ2-1, with TRBD2 identical over 13 bases. CDR1 is SQVTM and CDR2 is ANQGSEA in the germline V gene. The trim removed 2 bases at V and 6 bases at J, leaving 10 bases unmatched. The CDR3 spans 17 residues. Here the CDR3 DNA reads TGCAGCGTTGAAAAGGGCGGTTGGACTAGCGGGGGCAATGAGCAGTTCTTC. Translation: CSVEKGGWTSGGNEQFF.